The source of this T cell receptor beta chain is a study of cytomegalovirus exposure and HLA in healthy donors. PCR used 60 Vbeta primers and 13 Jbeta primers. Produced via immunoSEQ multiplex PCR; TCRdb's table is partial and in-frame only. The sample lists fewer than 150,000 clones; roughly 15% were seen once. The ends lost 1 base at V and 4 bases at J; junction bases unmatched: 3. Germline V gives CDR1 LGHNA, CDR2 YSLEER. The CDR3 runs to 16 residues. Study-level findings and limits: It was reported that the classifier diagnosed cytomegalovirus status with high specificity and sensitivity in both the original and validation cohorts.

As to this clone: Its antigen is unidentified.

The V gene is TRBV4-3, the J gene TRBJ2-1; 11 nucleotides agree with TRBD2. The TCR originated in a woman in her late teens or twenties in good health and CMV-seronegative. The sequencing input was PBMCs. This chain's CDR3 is CASSQGLAGGYNEQFF. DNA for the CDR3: TGCGCCAGCAGCCAAGGGCTAGCGGGGGGATACAATGAGCAGTTCTTC.